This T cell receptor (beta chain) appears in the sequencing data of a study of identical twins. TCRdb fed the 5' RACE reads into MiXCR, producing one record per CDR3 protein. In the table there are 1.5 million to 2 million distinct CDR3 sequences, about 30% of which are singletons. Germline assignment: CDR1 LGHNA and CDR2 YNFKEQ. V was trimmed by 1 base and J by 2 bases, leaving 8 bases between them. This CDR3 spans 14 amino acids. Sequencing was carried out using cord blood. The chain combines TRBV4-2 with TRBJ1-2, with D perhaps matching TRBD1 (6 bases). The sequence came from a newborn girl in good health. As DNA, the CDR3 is TGTGCCAGCAGCCAAGCAGGACAGAACTATGGCTACACCTTC. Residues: CASSQAGQNYGYTF.